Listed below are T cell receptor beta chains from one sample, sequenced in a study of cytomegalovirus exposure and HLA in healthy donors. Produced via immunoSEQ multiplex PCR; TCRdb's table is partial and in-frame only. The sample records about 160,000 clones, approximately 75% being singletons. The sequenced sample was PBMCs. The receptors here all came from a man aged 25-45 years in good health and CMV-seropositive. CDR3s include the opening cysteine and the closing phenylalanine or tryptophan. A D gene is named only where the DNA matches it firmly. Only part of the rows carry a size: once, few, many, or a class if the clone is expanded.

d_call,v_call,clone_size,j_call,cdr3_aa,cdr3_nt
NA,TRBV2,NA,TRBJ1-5,CASMPTGGGPQHF,TGTGCCAGCATGCCGACAGGCGGGGGACCCCAGCATTTT
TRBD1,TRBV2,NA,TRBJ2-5,CASSAQGAEETQYF,TGTGCCAGCAGTGCGCAGGGGGCTGAGGAGACCCAGTACTTC
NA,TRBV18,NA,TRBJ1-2,CASSLDEEDYTF,TGTGCCAGCTCACTTGATGAGGAGGACTACACCTTC
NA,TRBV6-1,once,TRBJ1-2,CASSAQGDYGYTF,TGTGCCAGCAGTGCACAGGGCGACTATGGCTACACCTTC
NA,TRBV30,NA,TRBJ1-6,CAWSVRLSGWRDNSPLHF,TGTGCCTGGAGTGTACGGTTGTCAGGGTGGAGGGATAATTCACCCCTCCACTTT
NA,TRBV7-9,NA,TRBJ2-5,CASSLGRGLASQETQYF,TGTGCCAGCAGCTTAGGGAGGGGGCTGGCCTCACAAGAGACCCAGTACTTC
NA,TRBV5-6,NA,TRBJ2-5,CASSLSPLRDQETQYF,TGTGCCAGCAGCTTGTCTCCTCTCAGGGACCAAGAGACCCAGTACTTC
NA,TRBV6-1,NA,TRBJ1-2,CASSVRIGGLYGYTF,TGTGCCAGCAGTGTAAGGATTGGAGGGCTCTATGGCTACACCTTC
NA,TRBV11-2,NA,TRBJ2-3,CASSSRLDSSTDTQYF,TGTGCCAGCAGCTCCCGACTGGATTCCTCCACAGATACGCAGTATTTT
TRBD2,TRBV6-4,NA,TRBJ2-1,CASSDVGGAGEQFF,TGTGCCAGCAGTGACGTCGGGGGGGCCGGGGAGCAGTTCTTC
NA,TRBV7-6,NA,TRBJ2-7,CASSRENSYEQYF,TGTGCCAGCAGCCGAGAGAACTCCTACGAGCAGTACTTC
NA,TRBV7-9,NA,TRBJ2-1,CASSLETGDNEQFF,TGTGCCAGCAGCTTAGAAACAGGAGACAATGAGCAGTTCTTC
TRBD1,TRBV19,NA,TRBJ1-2,CASSAPGTAYGYTF,TGTGCCAGTAGTGCTCCCGGGACAGCCTATGGCTACACCTTC
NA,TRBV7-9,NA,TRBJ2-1,CASSESSNEQFF,TGTGCCAGCAGTGAGTCTAGCAATGAGCAGTTCTTC
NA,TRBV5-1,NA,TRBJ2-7,CASSLAEGTYEQYF,TGCGCCAGCAGCTTGGCCGAGGGTACCTACGAGCAGTACTTC
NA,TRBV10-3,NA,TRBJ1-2,CAISEWGSQTGYTF,TGTGCCATCAGTGAGTGGGGCAGCCAGACTGGCTACACCTTC
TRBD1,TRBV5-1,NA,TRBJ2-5,CASSGMAGGIETQYF,TGCGCCAGCAGCGGGATGGCAGGGGGCATCGAGACCCAGTACTTC
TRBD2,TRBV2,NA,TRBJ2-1,CASSAVGLAGYNEQFF,TGTGCCAGCAGTGCCGTGGGACTAGCGGGTTACAATGAGCAGTTCTTC
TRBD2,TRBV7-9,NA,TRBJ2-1,CASSLSGGTNEQFF,TGTGCCAGCAGCCTGAGCGGGGGGACTAATGAGCAGTTCTTC
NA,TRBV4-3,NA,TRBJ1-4,CASSQDNRDNEKLFF,TGCGCCAGCAGCCAAGATAACAGAGATAATGAAAAACTGTTTTTT
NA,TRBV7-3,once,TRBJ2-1,CASSSGDYSEQFF,TGTGCCAGCAGCTCAGGGGACTATAGTGAGCAGTTCTTC
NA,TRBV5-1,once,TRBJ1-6,CASSLEGDSPLHF,TGCGCCAGCAGCTTGGAGGGGGATTCACCCCTCCACTTT
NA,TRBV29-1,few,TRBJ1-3,CSVLTGTGNTIYF,TGCAGCGTTTTAACAGGGACTGGAAACACCATATATTTT
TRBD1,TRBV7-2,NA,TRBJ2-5,CASSLAGTAQETQYF,TGTGCCAGCAGCTTAGCTGGGACAGCTCAAGAGACCCAGTACTTC
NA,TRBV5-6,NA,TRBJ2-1,CASSLGSEVLNEQFF,TGTGCCAGCAGCTTGGGCTCCGAGGTGCTCAATGAGCAGTTCTTC
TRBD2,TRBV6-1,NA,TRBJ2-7,CASSGRSGRRSYEQYF,TGTGCCAGCAGTGGAAGAAGCGGGAGGCGCTCCTACGAGCAGTACTTC
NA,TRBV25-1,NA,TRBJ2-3,CASSDFGGDTQYF,TGTGCCAGCAGTGATTTCGGGGGAGATACGCAGTATTTT
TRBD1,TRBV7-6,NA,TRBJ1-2,CASSLQGGRGYTF,TGTGCCAGCAGCCTACAGGGGGGACGTGGCTACACCTTC
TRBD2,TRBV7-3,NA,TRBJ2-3,CASSREVTDTQYF,TGTGCCAGCAGCCGGGAGGTCACGGATACGCAGTATTTT
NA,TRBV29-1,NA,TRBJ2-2,CSGGSSNTGELFF,TGCAGTGGGGGGAGTTCGAACACCGGGGAGCTGTTTTTT
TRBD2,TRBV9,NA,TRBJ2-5,CASSPTGGGVQETQYF,TGTGCCAGCAGCCCGACCGGCGGGGGGGTCCAAGAGACCCAGTACTTC
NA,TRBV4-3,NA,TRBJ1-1,CASSQDNQAEAFF,TGCGCCAGCAGCCAAGATAATCAGGCTGAAGCTTTCTTT
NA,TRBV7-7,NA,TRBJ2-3,CASSLEGRFDTQYF,TGTGCCAGCAGCTTAGAGGGGAGGTTTGATACGCAGTATTTT
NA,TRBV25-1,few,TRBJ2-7,CASSVRGKGYEQYF,TGTGCCAGCAGTGTAAGAGGGAAAGGCTACGAGCAGTACTTC
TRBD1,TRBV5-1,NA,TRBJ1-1,CASSLDGQGITEAFF,TGCGCCAGCAGCTTGGACGGACAGGGGATCACTGAAGCTTTCTTT
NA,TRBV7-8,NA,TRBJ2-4,CASRGTGGIQYF,TGTGCCAGCAGGGGTACCGGAGGGATTCAGTACTTC
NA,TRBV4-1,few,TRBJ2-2,CASSQVDIGVLTGELFF,TGCGCCAGCAGCCAAGTTGATATAGGGGTTCTCACCGGGGAGCTGTTTTTT
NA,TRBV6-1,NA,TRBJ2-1,CASSDKSRGEQFF,TGTGCCAGCAGTGACAAATCGCGAGGTGAGCAGTTCTTC
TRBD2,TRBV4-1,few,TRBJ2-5,CASSGGTSGGAGETQYF,TGCGCCAGCAGCGGTGGGACTAGCGGGGGGGCCGGTGAGACCCAGTACTTC
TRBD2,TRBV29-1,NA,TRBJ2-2,CGAPSGGKGELFF,TGCGGCGCCCCCAGCGGGGGCAAGGGGGAGCTGTTTTTT
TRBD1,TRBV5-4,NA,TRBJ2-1,CASSLVQGAHNEQFF,TGTGCCAGCAGCTTGGTACAGGGGGCGCATAATGAGCAGTTCTTC
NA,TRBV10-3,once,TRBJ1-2,CAISESWKENYTF,TGTGCCATCAGTGAGTCTTGGAAGGAGAACTACACCTTC
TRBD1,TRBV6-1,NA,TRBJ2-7,CASSFETGLYEQYF,TGTGCCAGCAGTTTCGAGACAGGGCTCTACGAGCAGTACTTC
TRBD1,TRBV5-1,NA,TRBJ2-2,CASSFLRQGDTGELFF,TGCGCCAGCAGCTTCCTCCGGCAGGGGGACACCGGGGAGCTGTTTTTT
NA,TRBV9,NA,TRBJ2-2,CASSLAPVGELFF,TGTGCCAGCAGCTTAGCCCCCGTCGGGGAGCTGTTTTTT
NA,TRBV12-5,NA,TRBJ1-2,CASGLEGSSGYTF,TGTGCTAGTGGTTTGGAGGGGTCGAGTGGCTACACCTTC
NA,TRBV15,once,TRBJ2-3,CATSRDPSTDTQYF,TGTGCCACCAGCAGAGATCCCTCCACAGATACGCAGTATTTT
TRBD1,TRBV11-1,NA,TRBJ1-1,CASSVGQVPEAFF,TGTGCCAGCAGCGTCGGACAGGTCCCTGAAGCTTTCTTT
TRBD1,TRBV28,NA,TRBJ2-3,CASSPPDRVADTQYF,TGTGCCAGCAGTCCCCCCGACAGGGTTGCAGATACGCAGTATTTT
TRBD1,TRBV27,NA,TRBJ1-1,CASSFTAGGRTEAFF,TGTGCCAGCAGTTTTACGGCAGGGGGCCGCACTGAAGCTTTCTTT